Listed below are T cell receptor beta chains from one sample, sequenced in a study of neurological immune-mediated disorders. One entry per CDR3 protein results from TCRdb running MiXCR on the 5' RACE reads. The table lists 50,000 to 55,000 distinct CDR3 sequences, under 13% of them singletons. Sequenced sample: PBMCs. These receptor sequences come from a man aged 65 to 79 with HTLV-1-associated myelopathy (HAM/TSP). CDR3s include the opening cysteine and the closing phenylalanine or tryptophan. D genes are given only for firm matches. Some rows have no size entry. The others give once, few or many, or a class for an expanded clone.

cdr3_nt	cdr3_aa	clone_size	v_call	j_call	d_call
TGTGCCAGCAGTCTCCAAGATCCCACCGGGGAGCTGTTTTTT	CASSLQDPTGELFF	many	TRBV6-1	TRBJ2-2	.
TGCGCCAGCAGCCACGACTCAGCAGGGGGGGAGGCTTTCTTT	CASSHDSAGGEAFF	medium-sized	TRBV4-1	TRBJ1-1	TRBD1
TGTGCCAGCTCACCGAGACAGGAGGAGACCCAGTACTTC	CASSPRQEETQYF	many	TRBV18	TRBJ2-5	.
TGTGCCAGCTCACCGCCGCAGGGTTGGGATGAGCAGTTCTTC	CASSPPQGWDEQFF	.	TRBV18	TRBJ2-1	.
TGTGCCAGCAGTTTGGGTCAGGGATACGGAGAGACCCAGTACTTC	CASSLGQGYGETQYF	many	TRBV28	TRBJ2-5	.
TGTGCCACGATCAGCGGGAGTGTCAGGGAGCTGTTTTTT	CATISGSVRELFF	many	TRBV7-2	TRBJ2-2	TRBD2
TGCAGTGCTAGCACGGGACTAGCGGGAGATACGCAGTATTTT	CSASTGLAGDTQYF	few	TRBV20-1	TRBJ2-3	TRBD2
TGTGCCAGCAGTTTAACGGGACCTGGGGCCAACGTCCTGACTTTC	CASSLTGPGANVLTF	many	TRBV12-3/TRBV12-4	TRBJ2-6	.
TGCGCCAGCAGCCACAGAGGGCCCAGAGACGAGGGGCAGTACTTC	CASSHRGPRDEGQYF	many	TRBV5-1	TRBJ2-7	.
TGTGCCAGCAGCTTAGAGGGGGGGAGGGCCTGGGAGACCCAGTACTTC	CASSLEGGRAWETQYF	many	TRBV9	TRBJ2-5	.
TGCGCCAGCAGCTTCCGGGACAGGGCGGACAATGAGCAGTTCTTC	CASSFRDRADNEQFF	.	TRBV5-1	TRBJ2-1	TRBD1
TGCAGTGCTAGGACCGGGACAGACAACTATGGCTACACCTTC	CSARTGTDNYGYTF	many	TRBV20-1	TRBJ1-2	TRBD1
TGCAGTGCTAGAGATCGGGTATATTATGGCTACACCTTC	CSARDRVYYGYTF	many	TRBV20-1	TRBJ1-2	.
TGCAGTGCAAAGGACAGGACTAGCGGGAGAGGGGGAGTCACAGATACGCAGTATTTT	CSAKDRTSGRGGVTDTQYF	many	TRBV20-1	TRBJ2-3	TRBD2
TGCAGCGTCCTGGATGGGGGACTAGGTACTAAGGAGACCCAGTACTTC	CSVLDGGLGTKETQYF	few	TRBV29-1	TRBJ2-5	TRBD2